Sequencing of this T cell receptor beta chain was carried out in a study of cytomegalovirus exposure and HLA in healthy donors (dated by TCRdb to 2016 to 2017). Turning to the overall study: In an earlier analysis of 450 to 750 of the donors, about 260 Gb of sequence data and some 100 million unique TCR beta sequences from roughly 180 million T cells were reported. An early release covering approximately 600 HLA-typed donors comprised around 300 gigabases of sequencing data and tens of millions of unique TCR sequences. Among the 398 genotyped donors, under 90% belonged to the genetic ancestry cluster associated with self-reported Caucasian donors. The study aimed to test whether signatures of past pathogen exposure could be identified by cataloging public T cell receptors. The study used immunosequencing to profile the T cell repertoires of 666 subjects and linked those repertoires to cytomegalovirus serostatus. A separate validation cohort of some 130 different subjects was used in addition to the roughly 700-subject first cohort. The study combined high-throughput TCR immunosequencing, statistical association of individual TCRs with disease status, and machine learning to predict cytomegalovirus infection status. To study patterns of TCR occurrence, a later analysis re-analyzed previously published TCR beta repertoires from 650 to 750 donors and added high-resolution HLA genotyping. In the later analysis, no new phenotypic data were used to find candidate immune exposures; instead, reliance was placed on TCR beta sequences and their occurrence across donors. An earlier analysis of several hundred of the donors applied high-throughput TCR beta sequencing to assess whether each TCR beta V gene segment acted as functional or pseudogenic. Donor age, sex, ethnicity and CMV serostatus were compiled together with the repertoire data. Genome-wide SNP genotypes for about three fifths of the 666 donors were used in a later genetic analysis, which treated that subset as a discovery cohort. Every discovery cohort repertoire had been produced on one sequencing platform. Both class I and class II loci were covered by HLA typing, at four-digit resolution. Typing coverage varied by locus: roughly 629-640 donors for A, B, C, DRB1 and DQB1; some 520 for DQA1; 606 for DPA1; under 490 for DPB1. About five DR-DQ haplotypes were handled as single units for association and clustering, since linkage in the cohort was strong. Among 398 genotyped donors of the cohort, an average of about 240,000 unique TCR beta nucleotide sequences were sequenced per donor, around a sixth of them non-productive. Overall results and qualifications from the work: Correlated functional status among segregating V segments might be attributable to linkage disequilibrium, but an unknown experimental factor could not be ruled out. A further reported finding was that TCR beta sequences accurately predicted the HLA-A and HLA-B alleles for most subjects in the first cohort. In both the original and validation cohorts, the classifier was reported to diagnose cytomegalovirus status with high specificity and sensitivity. A later analysis found that HLA-associated TCR beta chains were more clonally expanded and had lower generation probabilities than equally common non-associated chains. Because some donors lacked HLA typing at each locus, the association tests relied only on the typed subset. In an earlier analysis of 587 of the donors, most TCR beta V segments were observed in productive rearrangements about 90% or about 30% of the time, broadly matching IMGT annotations. When HLA alleles, especially DR and DQ, strongly co-occurred, attributing TCR associations to individual alleles was difficult. In vitro tests confirmed that a few of the cytomegalovirus-associated TCR beta chains recognize cytomegalovirus antigens. The cohort was sequenced for TCR beta chains only, and without alpha or paired-chain data the features that could be detected were limited. It was suggested by the authors that the approach could potentially be generalized to other disease states and immunological phenotypes. Compared with the 666-donor mean, donors in an Asian-associated ancestry cluster had fewer N-insertions in productive TCRs, according to a later genetic analysis. According to a later analysis, parvovirus B19, influenza, CMV and Epstein-Barr virus appeared linked to several top co-occurrence clusters. In a later analysis, TCR association rates were found to vary across HLA loci, with the most associated TCRs seen for DRB1 alleles and the fewest for HLA-C alleles. For the cohort, immune exposure information was limited to CMV serostatus. Most CMV-associated TCR beta chains appeared to be HLA-restricted in a later analysis, and the HLA associations seemed to be driven largely by CMV exposure. Because the 87-base-pair reads could not distinguish some IMGT-functional V segments, including TRBV6-2 and TRBV6-3, those segments were excluded. Most TCR sequences were observed very rarely across donors, whereas some public TCRs were present in many individuals. At a false discovery rate of 0.05, a later analysis linked some 17,000 TCR beta sequences to specific HLA alleles. A cluster of highly shared sequence variants was judged likely to represent a technical artifact of the sequencing pipeline. The presence/absence analyses assumed that sequencing depth was roughly uniform across donors, and that assumption may not be true. The study gave a list of about 150 TCR beta chains associated with cytomegalovirus. Because counts were too low, roughly 16 rarely observed V segments, including chromosome 9 orphons, were excluded from the earlier analysis of 587 of the donors. V-gene and J-gene trimming of TCR beta chains was associated with a missense DCLRE1C variant in a later genetic analysis, and the association was replicated in an independent cohort.

About this clone: No cognate antigen has been identified for it. No base quality information exists; no much larger clone differs at one position.

Taken from cysteine to phenylalanine, the CDR3 has 15 residues. The CDR3 DNA has 45 bases and is translated from base 1. Looking up the germline V gene (reference sequence) yields CDR1 MNHEY and CDR2 SMNVEV. In total, over 600 healthy bone marrow donors made up the cohort. All cohort members were sampled while nominally healthy, although unrecorded immune exposures were likely present. The donor was CMV seronegative and was included in the group of about 400 seronegative cohort members. A peripheral blood sample was collected from each donor, and TCR beta sequencing was performed on peripheral blood mononuclear cells. Genomic DNA extraction from the blood cell samples was performed with the Qiagen DNeasy Blood Extraction Kit. To prepare the library, the immunoSEQ multiplex PCR assay was applied. The multiplex PCR relied on a mix of 60 forward primers for TCR Vbeta segments and 13 reverse primers for TCR Jbeta segments. A multiplex PCR assay on genomic DNA amplified the CDR3 region of rearranged TCR beta genes. The Illumina HiSeq System was used to sequence the amplified TCR beta libraries as 87-base-pair reads. The paper's processing steps were these. In a later analysis, around 80 million unique TCR beta chains were counted across the roughly 610 repertoires, and about 9.9 million of these chains were shared by at least two donors. To remove PCR and sequencing errors, raw reads were error-corrected and collapsed into unique sequences using a nearest-neighbor algorithm that merged closely related sequences. Alignment of CDR3 sequences to IMGT reference sequences was used to assign V, D and J gene segments. For a sequence to be retained, a match of at least six nucleotides to both a V gene segment and a J gene segment was required. A rearrangement was called productive if the CDR3 had no stop codons and remained in frame with V and J, and every other rearrangement was called non-productive. CDR3 was defined according to IMGT convention as the region running from the second conserved V-encoded cysteine to the conserved J-encoded phenylalanine. In an earlier analysis of approximately 500 of the donors, sequences lacking an unambiguous match to a single V gene segment were excluded. An earlier analysis of under 750 of the donors called V segments functional above 56.7% productive rearrangements and segregating when the between-donor standard deviation exceeded 5%. To diagnose cytomegalovirus status from the catalog of TCR beta chain sequences, a statistical classification framework was built. V and J gene assignment, in a later analysis, came from comparing TCR nucleotide sequences with IMGT/GENE-DB human TR gene sequences. Using the TCRdist pipeline, a later analysis assigned CDR3 sequences along with most-parsimonious VDJ recombination scenarios. A later analysis defined each TCR beta chain by its CDR3 amino acid sequence plus V-gene family, and excluded reads lacking a unique V-gene family. As a way to deal with suspected cross-contamination and a sequencing artifact, a later analysis dropped more than 500 nucleotide sequences that were highly shared and had low generation probability. For each public chain, a later analysis derived a clonal expansion index from normalized ranks of inferred template counts within each repertoire. A later analysis computed generation probabilities with a VDJ recombination model fitted to out-of-frame rearrangements, and checked the results against IGoR. Hypergeometric tests were used in a later analysis to score TCR-TCR, TCR-HLA and TCR-CMV co-occurrence, with a repertoire-size bias correction applied to the TCR pairs. In a later analysis, false discovery rates were estimated by permuting HLA or CMV assignments 20 times. In a later analysis, co-occurring TCRs were grouped using DBSCAN, with TCRdist sequence similarity added in when clustering inside HLA-allele-positive subsets. Repertoires with fewer than 30,000 or more than 120,000 public chains were left out of co-occurrence clustering, as were four to six repertoires with anomalous nucleotide sharing. TCRdb mirrors the immuneACCESS table, restricted to in-frame sequences. Some clones are absent from its copies; in checked studies, under half trace to an unresolved V gene, and the reason for the others is unknown. The V and J calls and the clone size are those of that table, but D and trimming were determined from the DNA. In this sample the table shows roughly 190,000 clones, 85% to 90% of which occur a single time. Approximately 2% of the sample is taken by the ten largest.

The origin of this receptor is a woman younger than 30 in good health and CMV-seronegative. The source material was PBMCs. The chain was built from TRBV27 and TRBJ2-5, with TRBD1 tentatively as D gene (6 bases match). The assigned J gene may be wrong: the sequence end matches TRBJ2-7 better. The CDR3 corresponds to CASSKQGTRTYEQYF. The nucleotides read TGTGCCAGCAGTAAACAGGGTACGAGGACCTACGAGCAGTACTTC.